Listed below are T cell receptor beta chains from one sample, sequenced in a study of T cell repertoires in cytomegalovirus infection. From the reads, TCRdb called clonotypes with MiXCR, one entry per CDR3 protein. The sample lists over 300,000 distinct CDR3 sequences, approximately 9.5% occurring once. Sequencing was performed on PBMCs. Receptors originate from a human donor in good health (CMV status not recorded). Some clones in this sample may be carry-over from other donors' samples. The CDR3 runs from the conserved cysteine through the conserved F or W. D genes are given only for firm matches. Clone size is not always given. Where it is, it says once, few, many or a class for expanded clones.

clone_size d_call j_call v_call cdr3_nt cdr3_aa
many TRBD2 TRBJ2-3 TRBV7-2 TGTGCCAGCAGCCTCGGGGGTAGCGGGGGCGGAGATACGCAGTATTTT CASSLGGSGGGDTQYF
few . TRBJ2-5 TRBV20-1 TGCAGTGCTCCTCCCCCCGACCGCGAGACCCAGTACTTC CSAPPPDRETQYF
many . TRBJ2-1 TRBV7-2 TGTGCCAGCAGCCCTCCGGAGAGAGGACAGTTCAATGAGCAGTTCTTC CASSPPERGQFNEQFF
many . TRBJ1-1 TRBV7-8 TGTGCCAGCAGCCCCTCGACTTGGCTGGAAACTGAAGCTTTCTTT CASSPSTWLETEAFF
. . TRBJ2-3 TRBV12-3/TRBV12-4 TGTACCAGCAGTCCCTACAGGGTTTTGACGGATACGCAGTATTTT CTSSPYRVLTDTQYF
. TRBD2 TRBJ2-7 TRBV27 TGTGCCAGCAGTTTTGCGGGAGGGCCTCGCGAGCAGTACTTC CASSFAGGPREQYF
few . TRBJ1-6 TRBV7-2 TGTGCCAGCAGCCAACCGGGAAATTCACCCCTCCACTTT CASSQPGNSPLHF
many . TRBJ1-5 TRBV6-5 TGTGCCAGCAGTCCTCGGAAGCGCCAGCCCCAGCATTTT CASSPRKRQPQHF
few . TRBJ1-2 TRBV7-3 TGTGCCAGCAGCACAGGGAATAGGGATGGCTACACCTTC CASSTGNRDGYTF
many . TRBJ1-1 TRBV7-2 TGTGCCAGCAGCTCCGGTTCCTACACTGAAGCTTTCTTT CASSSGSYTEAFF
many TRBD1 TRBJ1-1 TRBV7-8 TGTGCCAGCAGCCCAGGGACAGGGCTCTTGAACACTGAAGCTTTCTTT CASSPGTGLLNTEAFF
many . TRBJ2-7 TRBV7-8 TGTGCCAGCAGCTTATCTAAGATGGACGAGCAGTACTTC CASSLSKMDEQYF
. . TRBJ2-7 TRBV7-2 TGTGCCAGCAGCTTAGCGCGGGGCGAGCGGAGGCAGTACTTC CASSLARGERRQYF
. . TRBJ1-6 TRBV28 TGTGCCAGCAGGGACGCCAACCATGCGCCTTATAATTCACCCCTCCACTTT CASRDANHAPYNSPLHF
. . TRBJ1-5 TRBV7-9 TGTGCCAGCAGCCGGCTATTTGGTCAGCCCCAGCATTTT CASSRLFGQPQHF